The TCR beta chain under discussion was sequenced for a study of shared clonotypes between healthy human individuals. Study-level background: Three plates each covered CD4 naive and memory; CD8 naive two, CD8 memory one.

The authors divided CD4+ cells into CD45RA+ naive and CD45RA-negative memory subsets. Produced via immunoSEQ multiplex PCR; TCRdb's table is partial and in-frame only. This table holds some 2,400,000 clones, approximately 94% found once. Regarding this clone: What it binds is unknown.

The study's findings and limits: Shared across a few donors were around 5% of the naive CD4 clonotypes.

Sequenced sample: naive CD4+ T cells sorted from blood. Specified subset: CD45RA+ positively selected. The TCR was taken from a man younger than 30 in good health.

In DNA form, the CDR3 reads TGTGCCAGCAGCTCCCAGGGCTACGAGCAGTACTTC. It yields the protein CASSSQGYEQYF. V gene TRBV11-3 combines with J gene TRBJ2-7, with D possibly TRBD1 on 5 matching bases. The CDR3 sequence is 12 residues long. Germline V lookup: CDR1 SGHNT, CDR2 YENEEA. The V end lost 4 bases, the J end lost 3 bases, and 7 bases lay between the germline ends.